One and the same sample provided the 3 T cell receptor beta chains below, sequenced in a study of a mutant IDH1 vaccine in newly diagnosed glioma. Sequencing was performed with immunoSEQ multiplex PCR; in TCRdb, only in-frame clones are kept and a portion is missing. This table has around 38,000 clones, 70% to 85% appearing once. No antigen has been identified for these receptors. Stated time point: week 5, during vaccination. Each dose of the vaccine consisted of 300 ug of mutant IDH1 20-mer peptide, with topical imiquimod. The sequences come from PBMCs, collected from a glioma patient whose treatment included an IDH1 peptide vaccine. The receptors shown here come from a man aged 30 to 45 with glioma.

The rearrangement joins TRBV18 to TRBJ2-1, with D possibly TRBD2 on 5 matching bases. In germline, CDR1 is KGHSH, CDR2 LQKENI. V dropped 4 bases and J dropped 6 bases, with 16 bases sitting between them. CDR3 size: 15 residues. This CDR3 is CASSQRELLFNEQFF. The DNA for the CDR3 is TGTGCCAGCTCACAACGGGAACTCCTGTTCAATGAGCAGTTCTTC.

The J gene is TRBJ2-1, the V gene TRBV29-1, with TRBD2 identical over 7 bases. The CDR3 spans 14 residues. CDR1 SQVTM and CDR2 ANQGSEA come from the germline V gene. V was pared by 6 bases and J by 9 bases, with 14 bases of the junction left unmatched. The CDR3 region has the DNA TGCAGCGTCAAAGGTGGGGGAGGGCGCCCTGAGCAGTTCTTC. It is translated as CSVKGGGGRPEQFF.

The chain links TRBV6-5 to TRBJ2-7; D is possibly TRBD1 (5 bases). There are 14 residues in the CDR3. V gave up 2 bases and J gave up 4 bases, with 12 bases separating them. Germline CDR1 and CDR2: MNHEY and SVGAGI. The CDR3 region is CASSYKAKGYEQYF. In DNA form, the CDR3 reads TGTGCCAGCAGTTACAAGGCCAAGGGGTACGAGCAGTACTTC.